This entry features one T cell receptor (beta chain) sequence. Clones were read by immunoSEQ multiplex PCR, and TCRdb kept only the in-frame ones, dropping some. The table shows about 410,000 clones, with 80% to 95% occurring only once. Individuals drawn from 24 US areas were about 18 to 95 years old. Clinical history as reported by participants underpinned cohort assignment. The source of the sample is a study of blood T cell repertoires in COVID-19. Study at large: The samples span acute and convalescent COVID-19 from the United States, Italy and Spain. PBMCs, B-cell-depleted T cells, or T cells were the source of the cDNA or gDNA that made up the material.

Sequenced input: PBMCs or T cells enriched from blood (not recorded which). The sequence was obtained from a man younger than 35 who had recovered from COVID-19.

CDR3 DNA sequence: TGCAGTGCTAGTTTGCCGGGGGGCGGCGAGCAGTACTTC. Its translation is CSASLPGGGEQYF. The chain joins TRBV20-1 to TRBJ2-7, with D perhaps TRBD2 (7 bases). CDR1 is DFQATT and CDR2 is SNEGSKA in the germline V gene (reference sequence). V was shortened by 3 bases and J by 6 bases, with 15 bases between the two germline ends. The CDR3 loop spans 13 amino acids.